These 30 T cell receptor beta chains share one sample of origin, sequenced in a study of blood T cell repertoires in COVID-19. Some clones are missing from TCRdb's copy, which holds only in-frame ones; the method was immunoSEQ multiplex PCR. The profile shows roughly 170,000 clones, roughly 90% of them singletons. The sequenced sample consisted of peripheral blood. All receptors derive from a man in his 70s with active or convalescent COVID-19.

This clone has only one observation. The CDR3, as DNA: TGTGCCAGCAGTTCCAGGGGGCGAGGAGATACGCAGTATTTT. Amino acids: CASSSRGRGDTQYF. The J gene is TRBJ2-3, the V gene TRBV27; 8 nucleotides align to TRBD1. Germline V gene sequence: CDR1 MNHEY, CDR2 SMNVEV (reference sequence). CDR3 size: 14 residues. With V trimmed by 4 bases and J by 5 bases, 5 bases remained unmatched.

V and J are TRBV6-2 or TRBV6-3 and TRBJ2-7; maybe TRBD1 (6 bases). V was shortened by 0 bases and J by 2 bases, with 11 bases between the two germline ends. The CDR3 length is 15 residues. Germline assignment: CDR1 MNHEY and CDR2 SVGEGT. The CDR3: CASSYSEGVAYEQYF. CDR3 DNA sequence: TGTGCCAGCAGTTACTCAGAGGGGGTAGCCTACGAGCAGTACTTC.

This chain uses TRBV19 with TRBJ1-2, with TRBD1 matching 7 bases. Losses at the gene ends were 4 bases for V and 3 bases for J; bases not matched to a gene: 8. Per the germline V gene, CDR1 is LNHDA and CDR2 is SQIVND (reference sequence). CDR3 size: 15 residues. The CDR3 region has the DNA TGTGCCAGTAGTACCCGGACAGGCCTTTACTATGGCTACACCTTC. As protein: CASSTRTGLYYGYTF.

The V call is TRBV13, the J call TRBJ1-1; D remains ambiguous. V was pared by 4 bases and J by 1 base, with 7 bases between. Germline loops: CDR1 PRHDT, CDR2 FYEKMQ (reference sequence). The CDR3 contains 13 residues. The CDR3 spells CASSSPRNTEAFF. The CDR3 nucleotides are TGTGCCAGCAGCTCCCCGAGGAACACTGAAGCTTTCTTT.

This clone has just one count. This chain connects TRBV7-3 to TRBJ1-1; D is perhaps TRBD1 (5 bases). V lost 5 bases to trimming and J lost 4 bases, with 14 bases between them. CDR1 is SGHTA, CDR2 FQGTGA, per germline. This CDR3 has 14 amino acids. The CDR3 reads CASSPSAGFTEAFF. The CDR3 DNA reads as TGTGCCAGCAGCCCCTCCGCAGGGTTCACTGAAGCTTTCTTT.

This chain links TRBV18 with TRBJ2-1; 13 nucleotides agree with TRBD2. This CDR3 comprises 16 residues. Germline values: CDR1 KGHSH, CDR2 LQKENI. The J segment lost 8 bases and the V segment lost 3 bases, leaving 7 bases of the junction unmatched. CDR3 protein: CASSPITSGGAHEQFF. The DNA for the CDR3 is TGTGCCAGCTCACCGATAACTAGCGGGGGGGCTCATGAGCAGTTCTTC.

The chain is built from TRBV6-2 or TRBV6-3 and TRBJ1-4, with TRBD1 matching over 7 bases. The J segment lost 8 bases and the V segment lost 6 bases, leaving 15 bases of the junction unmatched. The V gene's germline CDR1 is MNHEY and CDR2 SVGEGT. The CDR3 length is 16 residues. As DNA, the CDR3 is TGTGCCAGCAGCTGGGACAGAAACCTAATGACGGAAAAACTGTTTTTT. Protein sequence: CASSWDRNLMTEKLFF.

This sequence joins TRBV28 and TRBJ2-5, with 11 bases matching TRBD2. J gave up 6 bases and V 5 bases, and 11 bases lay outside the gene matches. This CDR3 region has 16 residues. Germline V gene sequence: CDR1 MDHEN, CDR2 SYDVKM. CDR3 bases: TGTGCCAGCAGTCAGTGGTCTAGCGGGAGGTCAAAGACCCAGTACTTC. Amino acids: CASSQWSSGRSKTQYF.

This chain uses TRBV19 with TRBJ1-2, with 7 bases identical to TRBD1. Germline loops: CDR1 LNHDA, CDR2 SQIVND (reference sequence). Trimming removed 4 bases from V and 8 bases from J; junction bases left unmatched: 4. This CDR3 has 12 amino acids. The DNA of the CDR3 is TGTGCCAGTAGTAGGGGGACAGAGGGCTACACCTTC. Amino acids: CASSRGTEGYTF.

This clone has more than one count but fewer than ten. V usage is TRBV5-1 and J usage is TRBJ1-2, with unresolved D. The V gene lost 0 bases and the J gene lost 6 bases, with 15 bases spanning the gap. Germline CDR1 reads SGHRS; CDR2 reads YFSETQ. The CDR3 has 15 amino acids. The CDR3 loop is CASSLDSGTKNGYTF. The CDR3 region has the DNA TGCGCCAGCAGCTTGGATTCGGGAACCAAGAATGGCTACACCTTC.

This chain uses TRBV6-1 with TRBJ1-4; TRBD1 agrees at 11 bases. Unmatched junction bases numbered 5, after V lost 3 bases and J lost 8 bases. Germline V gene data show CDR1 as MNHNS and CDR2 as SASEGT. This CDR3 has 15 amino acids. In DNA, the CDR3 is TGTGCCAGCAGTGACGGGACAGGGGGGAAGGAAAAACTGTTTTTT. It encodes CASSDGTGGKEKLFF.

In DNA form, the CDR3 reads TGTGCCAGTAGTCTTACCGGGACAGAGAACACTGAAGCTTTCTTT. This codes for CASSLTGTENTEAFF. The chain links TRBV19 to TRBJ1-1; 7 bases line up with TRBD1. Germline V gene data show CDR1 as LNHDA and CDR2 as SQIVND (reference sequence). CDR3 length equals 15 residues. Germline trimming cut 5 bases from V and 1 base from J; bases unmatched to any gene: 7.

This clone was detected once. The chain links TRBV18 to TRBJ1-2, with D perhaps matching TRBD1 (6 bases). Germline V gives CDR1 KGHSH, CDR2 LQKENI. The CDR3 sequence is 15 residues long. With 3 bases removed from V and 4 bases from J, the gap between germline ends came to 15 bases. This chain's CDR3 is CASSPTTLQGYGYTF. The CDR3 DNA reads TGTGCCAGCTCACCTACAACCTTACAGGGCTATGGCTACACCTTC.

V is TRBV28 and J is TRBJ1-5; D call uncertain. The CDR3 is 16 amino acids. Germline lookup yields CDR1 MDHEN and CDR2 SYDVKM. The V and J ends lost 4 bases and 2 bases respectively, with 15 bases between them. The CDR3 DNA is TGTGCCAGCAGTTCCCTGGCGGACTATGGCAATCAGCCCCAGCATTTT. Translating it yields CASSSLADYGNQPQHF. Filled out from reference TRBV28 and TRBJ1-5, the complete variable domain reads DVKVTQSSRYLVKRTGEKVFLECVQDMDHENMFWYRQDPGLGLRLIYFSYDVKMKEKGDIPEGYSVSREKKERFSLILESASTNQTSMYLCASSSLADYGNQPQHFGDGTRLSIL.

V and J are TRBV9 and TRBJ1-1, with D possibly TRBD1 on 5 matching bases. Germline V gene sequence: CDR1 SGDLS, CDR2 YYNGEE. Trimming took 0 bases from V and 1 from J, leaving 7 bases between them. The CDR3 is 14 residues long. This chain's CDR3 is CASSVDRQNTEAFF. Here the CDR3 DNA reads TGTGCCAGCAGCGTAGACAGGCAGAACACTGAAGCTTTCTTT.

The V gene is TRBV30, the J gene TRBJ2-7, with 7 bases lining up with TRBD2. V gave up 5 bases and J gave up 6 bases; unmatched junction bases: 16. Germline V CDR1 and CDR2: GTSNPN, SVGIG (reference sequence). The CDR3 covers 15 residues. The CDR3: CAWGKRSGTGGEQYF. The CDR3 nucleotides read TGTGCCTGGGGGAAGAGGAGCGGGACTGGAGGCGAGCAGTACTTC.

Notes on this clone: A read error may account for a junction end that differs from germline. This chain uses TRBV7-9 with TRBJ2-3, with TRBD2 identical over 7 bases. From germline, CDR1 is SEHNR and CDR2 FQNEAQ (reference sequence). The CDR3 consists of 17 residues. The CDR3 region has the DNA TGTGCCAGCAGCTCCCCCGGCCGAGCGGGGTTTACAGTTACGCAGTATTTT. This encodes CASSSPGRAGFTVTQYF.

This chain links TRBV5-4 with TRBJ2-7, with a tentative D call TRBD2 (6 bases). Looked up from germline, CDR1 is SGHNT and CDR2 is YYREEE (reference sequence). The CDR3 consists of 13 residues. V dropped 5 bases and J dropped 4 bases, with 13 bases sitting between them. CDR3 protein: CASRRFGGYEQYF. CDR3 bases: TGTGCCAGCAGGCGGTTTGGGGGGTACGAGCAGTACTTC.

The J gene is TRBJ2-2, the V gene TRBV7-2; D not resolved. V shed 4 bases and J shed 3 bases, with 6 bases lying between them. The length of the CDR3 is 13 residues. The germline V gene has CDR1 SGHTA and CDR2 FQGNSA. CDR3 sequence reads: CASSSSYTGELFF. CDR3 nucleotide sequence: TGTGCCAGCAGCTCGAGCTACACCGGGGAGCTGTTTTTT.

This chain links TRBV18 with TRBJ2-1; TRBD2 matches at 14 bases. The CDR3 is 16 amino acids. Germline-derived CDR1 and CDR2 are KGHSH and LQKENI. V was pared by 5 bases and J by 6 bases, with 6 bases of the junction left unmatched. CDR3 DNA: TGTGCCAGCTCAAGTGGACTAGCGGGAGGTGGCAATGAGCAGTTCTTC. Its protein is CASSSGLAGGGNEQFF. Complete variable domain (other parts from reference TRBV18 and TRBJ2-1): NAGVMQNPRHLVRRRGQEARLRCSPMKGHSHVYWYRQLPEEGLKFMVYLQKENIIDESGMPKERFSAEFPKEGPSILRIQQVVRGDSAAYFCASSSGLAGGGNEQFFGPGTRLTVL.

The CDR3, as DNA: TGTGCCAGCAGCTTAGTCAGGCCATACAATGAGCAGTTCTTC. Translating it yields CASSLVRPYNEQFF. This rearrangement joins TRBV11-2 to TRBJ2-1, with D hard to call. This CDR3 comprises 14 residues. Germline lookup yields CDR1 SGHAT and CDR2 FQNNGV. V was clipped by 1 base and J by 4 bases, with 8 bases between them.

V and J are TRBV9 and TRBJ2-1; the D gene is possibly TRBD2 (6 bases). V was clipped by 4 bases and J by 2 bases, with 16 bases between them. CDR3 length: 16 residues. Germline loops: CDR1 SGDLS, CDR2 YYNGEE. CDR3 in amino acids: CASSTGGGTTYNEQFF. The DNA of the CDR3 is TGTGCCAGCAGCACCGGTGGCGGGACCACCTACAATGAGCAGTTCTTC.

The chain couples TRBV30 to TRBJ1-1, with a weak D call TRBD1 (6 bases). The germline V gene encodes CDR1 GTSNPN and CDR2 SVGIG (reference sequence). Trimming took 5 bases from V and 0 from J, leaving 10 bases between them. The CDR3 is 13 amino acids. The CDR3 DNA follows: TGTGCCTGGGGCAGGGGAATGAACACTGAAGCTTTCTTT. The encoded protein is CAWGRGMNTEAFF.

The count of this clone is one. One end of the junction is discordant with germline, which a read error may explain. The gene calls are TRBV24-1 and TRBJ2-5, with TRBD2 as a possible D gene (5 bases). Germline CDR1 reads KGHDR; CDR2 reads SFDVKD. This CDR3 is built from 15 residues. CDR3 DNA sequence: TGTGCCTCCAGTGTTGATGGGAGTCGAAGAGAGACCCAGTACTTC. Translating gives CASSVDGSRRETQYF.

The chain employs TRBV14 and TRBJ2-3; maybe TRBD2 (6 bases). The V gene's germline CDR1 is SGHDN and CDR2 FVKESK. The CDR3 spans 16 residues. V shed 5 bases and J shed 4 bases, with 19 bases lying between them. The CDR3 spells CASSLGGPWVSDTQYF. The CDR3 region has the DNA TGTGCCAGCAGCTTGGGAGGCCCCTGGGTATCAGATACGCAGTATTTT.

The CDR3 nucleotides read TGCGCCAGCAGCAGGGGACTAGCGGGAAAAGAGACCCAGTACTTC. Residues: CASSRGLAGKETQYF. The genes are TRBV5-1 and TRBJ2-5, with TRBD2 matching over 13 bases. The CDR3 is 15 amino acids. CDR1 is SGHRS, CDR2 YFSETQ, per germline. Losses at the gene ends were 4 bases for V and 3 bases for J; bases not matched to a gene: 3.

The chain couples TRBV18 to TRBJ1-4; D gene ambiguous. CDR1 and CDR2 (germline): KGHSH, LQKENI. The CDR3 sequence is 11 residues long. Trimming cost V 6 bases and J 3 bases, with 2 bases left between them. The CDR3 is CASSSNEKLFF. Here the CDR3 DNA reads TGTGCCAGCTCCTCTAATGAAAAACTGTTTTTT.

J is TRBJ1-2 and V is TRBV6-5; TRBD1 might be the D (5 bases). The CDR3 totals 12 residues. V was cut by 4 bases and J by 2 bases, with 5 bases left in between. The germline V gene encodes CDR1 MNHEY and CDR2 SVGAGI. The chain's CDR3 is CASSSGNYGYTF. The CDR3 DNA reads TGTGCCAGCAGTTCAGGGAACTATGGCTACACCTTC.

This chain uses TRBV19 with TRBJ2-1; 9 bases agree with TRBD2. The CDR3 is made up of 15 amino acids. V lost 3 bases and J lost 3; bases outside the gene matches: 3. Per germline, CDR1 LNHDA and CDR2 SQIVND (reference sequence). The chain's CDR3 is CASSISGRGYNEQFF. CDR3 sequence (DNA): TGTGCCAGTAGTATTAGCGGGAGAGGCTACAATGAGCAGTTCTTC.

The genes are TRBV28 and TRBJ1-2, with D tentatively TRBD1 (5 bases). This CDR3 has 14 amino acids. CDR1 and CDR2 from the germline V gene are MDHEN and SYDVKM. V was clipped by 6 bases and J by 4 bases, with 15 bases between them. The CDR3, as DNA: TGTGCCAGCAGCCCTGTCGGGACTCCCTATGGCTACACCTTC. It encodes CASSPVGTPYGYTF.